The 5 T cell receptor beta chains listed next were all sequenced from one sample in a study of blood T cell repertoires in COVID-19 (TCRdb year 2020). Libraries were prepared through the immunoSEQ multiplex PCR assay. The source is immuneACCESS, and TCRdb retained only in-frame sequences with V and J called. Part of the clones is not carried over; for the studies checked, unresolved V genes explain less than half of this, and the remainder is unexplained. In this sample the table shows approximately 120,000 clones, about 87% of which occur a single time. The ten most abundant clones make up approximately 1% of the sample. Sequencing was done on a sample of peripheral blood. The receptors were gathered from a human donor in a cohort sampled during active COVID-19.

This clone was recorded once. V and J are TRBV21-1 and TRBJ2-1; the D call in the table, TRBD2, was not verified against the DNA. TRBV21-1 is marked as a pseudogene. This CDR3 contains 19 residues. This CDR3 reads CASSFVRRNREVPLYEQFF. CDR3 bases: TGTGCCAGCAGCTTTGTGCGGAGGAACCGGGAAGTCCCTTTGTATGAGCAGTTCTTC.

This clone was counted between two and nine times. The chain links TRBV5-1 to TRBJ2-2; tentative D call: TRBD1 (5 bases). Between the trimmed V and J ends, which lost 0 bases and 4 bases, there was a span of 10 bases. The germline V gene encodes CDR1 SGHRS and CDR2 YFSETQ. This CDR3 is 15 amino acids long. The CDR3 DNA reads TGCGCCAGCAGCTTGGGACAGACTTTCACCGGGGAGCTGTTTTTT. It codes for CASSLGQTFTGELFF.

A single count supports this clone. The J gene is TRBJ2-1, the V gene TRBV24-1; TRBD2 agrees at 8 bases. Germline assignment: CDR1 KGHDR and CDR2 SFDVKD. J gave up 8 bases and V 2 bases, and 13 bases lay outside the gene matches. This CDR3 is built from 17 residues. The CDR3 DNA is TGTGCCACCAGTGATTATCGAGGGAATAGCGGGATCGATGAGCAGTTCTTC. Translated: CATSDYRGNSGIDEQFF.

The chain links TRBV27 to TRBJ1-2; 10 bases are shared with TRBD1. This CDR3 has 15 residues. V lost 5 bases and J lost 4; bases outside the gene matches: 7. The germline V gene has CDR1 MNHEY and CDR2 SMNVEV (reference sequence). CDR3 nucleotides: TGTGCCAGCAGTGGGGAGGACAGGGGGTCCTATGGCTACACCTTC. It codes for CASSGEDRGSYGYTF.

The V gene is TRBV11-2, the J gene TRBJ2-1; D possibly corresponds to TRBD1 (6 bases). The V gene's germline CDR1 is SGHAT and CDR2 FQNNGV. The CDR3 runs 16 residues. V lost 6 bases and J 15 bases, leaving 30 bases between the germline ends. The CDR3, as DNA: TGTGCCAGCAGAGGGGGTGGGGGCAACGACCGGTCCCGTCGGTTCTTC. Protein product: CASRGGGGNDRSRRFF. Full variable domain (missing parts from reference TRBV11-2 and TRBJ2-1): EAGVAQSPRYKIIEKRQSVAFWCNPISGHATLYWYQQILGQGPKLLIQFQNNGVVDDSQLPKDRFSAERLKGVDSTLKIQPAKLEDSAVYLCASRGGGGNDRSRRFFGPGTRLTVL.